This T cell receptor (beta chain) was documented in a study of blood T cell repertoires in COVID-19. This CDR3 is 15 amino acids long. Clones were sequenced by immunoSEQ multiplex PCR, and TCRdb holds only the in-frame ones, with some missing. The profile shows hundreds of thousands of clones, roughly nine tenths of them singletons. This TCR came from a woman aged 25 to 39 with COVID-19, enrolled during active disease. This sequence joins TRBV21-1 and TRBJ1-5; whether TRBD1, the table's D call, matches the DNA was not checked. TRBV21-1 is a known pseudogene. Sequencing was performed on peripheral blood. The CDR3 here is CASSSTGGGNQPQHF. The CDR3, as DNA: TGTGCCAGCAGTAGTACAGGGGGTGGCAATCAGCCCCAGCATTTT.